This T cell receptor beta chain was sequenced for a study of beta chain features in type 1 diabetes. V lost 3 bases, J lost 10 bases, and 12 bases lay in between. Per the germline V gene, CDR1 is GTSNPN and CDR2 is SVGIG (reference sequence). CDR3 length: 11 amino acids. Every sorted population was more than 95% pure. Sequencing targeted expressed TCRB transcripts, as all isolated RNA had been reverse transcribed. Sequencing used immunoSEQ multiplex PCR; TCRdb keeps in-frame clones, though not all of them. This sample carries 200,000 to 250,000 clones, around 68% of them seen once, and the ten largest clones take approximately 0.053%.

The TCR sequence derives from a man in his thirties or forties in good health. The V call is TRBV30, the J call TRBJ1-2; no clear D. The sample taken for sequencing was naive CD4+ T cells from blood. The CDR3 DNA reads TGTGCCTGGAGAGGACCTGATCACTACACCTTC. It specifies CAWRGPDHYTF.